This T cell receptor (beta chain) originates from a study of T cell responses to AZD1222 COVID-19 vaccine. Produced via immunoSEQ multiplex PCR; TCRdb's table is partial and in-frame only. Of roughly 150,000 clones detected, about 93% appear once; the ten largest clones hold 5% to 5.5%. CDR1 SGHRS and CDR2 YFSETQ come from the germline V gene. The CDR3 runs 15 residues. With 0 bases removed from V and 6 bases from J, the gap between germline ends came to 10 bases. The input for sequencing was peripheral blood, taken on day 0 of AZD1222 vaccination. The source is an adult in good health. The chain uses TRBV5-1 and TRBJ1-6; D unresolved. Here the CDR3 reads CASSLGWGPNSPLHF. DNA for the CDR3: TGCGCCAGCAGCTTGGGCTGGGGTCCTAATTCACCCCTCCACTTT.